These 8 T cell receptor beta chains originate from one sample sequenced in a study of T cell changes during pregnancy in multiple sclerosis. Sequencing used immunoSEQ multiplex PCR; TCRdb keeps in-frame clones, though not all of them. The sample includes fewer than 85,000 clones, roughly 90% of them seen just once. The material was peripheral blood, obtained in the first trimester of pregnancy. The receptors were sampled from a female donor in good health, enrolled as a control in a pregnancy study.

This clone was seen just once. The chain combines TRBV28 with TRBJ2-7; the match to TRBD1 covers 8 bases. The V segment lost 6 bases and the J segment 5 bases; nucleotides outside the gene matches: 9. The CDR3 is made up of 14 amino acids. Germline V gene lookup returns CDR1 MDHEN and CDR2 SYDVKM. Written as DNA, the CDR3 is TGTGCCAGCAGCGGGGGACAGGTGTTTCACGAGCAGTACTTC. It encodes CASSGGQVFHEQYF.

As DNA, the CDR3 is TGCAGCGTTGGGAAAATAGCCTTCGGGGAGACCCAGTACTTC. Residues: CSVGKIAFGETQYF. The V and J genes are TRBV29-1 and TRBJ2-5, with D unclear. CDR1 and CDR2 from the germline V gene are SQVTM and ANQGSEA. The CDR3 sequence is 14 residues long. V was clipped by 4 bases and J by 5 bases, with 17 bases between them.

V gene TRBV27 combines with J gene TRBJ2-7, with unresolved D. V lost 8 bases to trimming and J lost 6 bases, with 14 bases between them. The CDR3 is made up of 12 amino acids. Germline V gene sequence: CDR1 MNHEY, CDR2 SMNVEV (reference sequence). Here the CDR3 DNA reads TGTGCCAGCTCCCCAGGTATCGGCGAGCAGTACTTC. Protein sequence: CASSPGIGEQYF.

The rearrangement joins TRBV7-9 to TRBJ1-3; the D gene is possibly TRBD1 (5 bases). V dropped 2 bases and J dropped 6 bases, with 11 bases sitting between them. The length of the CDR3 is 14 residues. Per the germline V gene, CDR1 is SEHNR and CDR2 is FQNEAQ (reference sequence). DNA of the CDR3: TGTGCCAGCAGCTTAAACTCGGGGGAAAACACCATATATTTT. Protein product: CASSLNSGENTIYF.

V is TRBV27 and J is TRBJ2-1; 9 bases are shared with TRBD1. Germline V gene data show CDR1 as MNHEY and CDR2 as SMNVEV (reference sequence). The CDR3 has 13 amino acids. Trimming removed 4 bases from V and 7 bases from J; junction bases left unmatched: 2. The CDR3 here is CASSWTGANEQFF. In nucleotides, the CDR3 is TGTGCCAGCAGTTGGACAGGGGCGAATGAGCAGTTCTTC.

The gene calls are TRBV27 and TRBJ2-3, with D possibly TRBD2 on 7 matching bases. CDR1 and CDR2 (germline): MNHEY, SMNVEV (reference sequence). The V end lost 6 bases, the J end lost 2 bases, and 15 bases lay between the germline ends. This CDR3 has 15 amino acids. The CDR3 region is CASSRGAGTTDTQYF. Written as DNA, the CDR3 is TGTGCCAGCAGCCGGGGGGCGGGAACCACAGATACGCAGTATTTT.

V and J are TRBV5-1 and TRBJ2-5; 10 nucleotides align to TRBD1. The V gene's germline CDR1 is SGHRS and CDR2 YFSETQ. The CDR3 runs 16 residues. J gave up 2 bases and V 4 bases, and 8 bases lay outside the gene matches. The CDR3 reads CASSQPRTGGQETQYF. CDR3 DNA sequence: TGCGCCAGCAGCCAGCCTCGGACAGGGGGACAAGAGACCCAGTACTTC.

The chain carries TRBV10-3 and TRBJ2-3, with 7 bases aligning to TRBD2. CDR1 is ENHRY and CDR2 is SYGVKD in the germline V gene. This CDR3 region has 15 residues. The junction had 7 bases not matched to a gene; V was cut back by 4 bases and J by 3 bases. The CDR3 nucleotides are TGTGCCATCAGTGGTGGGGGGGAAGTGACAGATACGCAGTATTTT. Encoded protein: CAISGGGEVTDTQYF.